Presented here are 32 T cell receptor beta chains from one specimen sequenced in a study of post-analysis software for immune sequencing data. Researchers reported that TCR beta cDNA libraries carried unique molecular identifiers. Via MiXCR, TCRdb re-called the PCR reads, giving one row per CDR3 protein. The sample holds 450,000 to 700,000 distinct CDR3 sequences, roughly 45% seen once. General study points: Elevated frequency relative to controls characterized four or five TRBV segments in patients, TRBV5-6, TRBV5-1 and TRBV20-1 among them.

These receptors' targets are unknown. Sequenced material: blood. The source is a girl aged 10 to 17 with multiple sclerosis.

This clonotype has more than one count but fewer than ten. The chain combines TRBV7-9 with TRBJ2-7, with D possibly being TRBD1 or TRBD2 (5 bases each). Per germline, CDR1 SEHNR and CDR2 FQNEAQ (reference sequence). This CDR3 region has 13 residues. V gave up 4 bases and J gave up 6 bases, with 13 bases separating them. The CDR3 nucleotides are TGTGCCAGCAGCTCCCTGGGGGAGAGCGAGCAGTACTTC. It encodes CASSSLGESEQYF.

This chain links TRBV29-1 with TRBJ1-2; 7 bases align to TRBD1. The V and J ends lost 7 bases and 0 bases, in that order; junction bases with no gene match: 20. Germline loops: CDR1 SQVTM, CDR2 ANQGSEA. The CDR3 is made up of 18 amino acids. The CDR3 DNA is TGCAGCGCTGGTCCATATTCAGCAGGGGGAGGCACTAACTATGGCTACACCTTC. This translates into CSAGPYSAGGGTNYGYTF.

The genes are TRBV5-1 and TRBJ1-5; D call uncertain. The V end lost 3 bases, the J end lost 0 bases, and 7 bases lay between the germline ends. The CDR3 is 14 amino acids. The germline CDR1 and CDR2 sequences are SGHRS and YFSETQ. The CDR3 DNA follows: TGCGCCAGCAGCTACGACGGTAGCAATCAGCCCCAGCATTTT. Residues: CASSYDGSNQPQHF.

V gene TRBV3-1 combines with J gene TRBJ2-3, with D possibly TRBD2 on 5 matching bases. Germline V gene lookup returns CDR1 LGHDT and CDR2 YNNKEL (reference sequence). The CDR3 runs 14 residues. V lost 1 base, J lost 3 bases, and 8 bases lay in between. CDR3 bases: TGTGCCAGCAGCCAAGGCCTAGCAACAGATACGCAGTATTTT. As protein: CASSQGLATDTQYF.

Note on this clonotype: An end of the junction does not agree with germline; a read error may underlie this. This chain joins TRBV7-9 and TRBJ2-5; D gene unclear. The CDR3 covers 12 residues. Germline assignment: CDR1 SEHNR and CDR2 FQNEAQ (reference sequence). The CDR3 is CACRPDGETQYF. The CDR3 DNA is TGTGCCTGCAGGCCGGACGGAGAGACCCAGTACTTC.

The gene calls are TRBV6-1 and TRBJ1-5; TRBD1 agrees at 7 bases. The V and J ends lost 10 bases and 1 base, in that order; junction bases with no gene match: 4. The CDR3 has 13 residues. Germline CDR1 MNHNS, CDR2 SASEGT. The CDR3 loop is CANRDRSNQPQHF. CDR3 nucleotide sequence: TGTGCCAACCGGGACAGAAGCAATCAGCCCCAGCATTTT.

This clonotype was detected only a few times. V usage is TRBV20-1 and J usage is TRBJ2-3, with D hard to call. The CDR3 has 16 residues. Germline CDR1 is DFQATT and CDR2 is SNEGSKA (reference sequence). V was cut by 4 bases and J by 2 bases, with 19 bases left in between. CDR3 region: CSAIPTTSPYTDTQYF. The CDR3 bases are TGCAGTGCTATACCAACTACGAGCCCTTACACAGATACGCAGTATTTT.

This chain joins TRBV7-3 and TRBJ1-2, with D perhaps matching TRBD1 (5 bases). CDR3 length equals 13 residues. The germline CDR1 and CDR2 sequences are SGHTA and FQGTGA. The germline V and J ends were trimmed by 1 base and 7 bases, with 10 bases remaining between them. In DNA form, the CDR3 reads TGTGCCAGCAGCTTAAACCCAGGGAGTGGCTACACCTTC. Amino acid sequence: CASSLNPGSGYTF.

The rearrangement links TRBV6-5 to TRBJ1-2; D gene uncertain. This CDR3 region has 13 residues. The V end lost 6 bases, the J end lost 8 bases, and 16 bases lay between the germline ends. CDR1 and CDR2 from the germline V gene are MNHEY and SVGAGI. In nucleotides, the CDR3 is TGTGCCAGCAGGACCCATCCCATAGGGGGCTACACCTTC. This gives the protein CASRTHPIGGYTF.

The rearrangement uses TRBV12-3 or TRBV12-4 and TRBJ2-7; D is perhaps TRBD2 (7 bases). Trimming cost V 0 bases and J 3 bases, with 15 bases left between them. This CDR3 has 16 amino acids. The chain's CDR3 is CASSLAKSGGIYEQYF. In nucleotides, the CDR3 is TGTGCCAGCAGTTTAGCGAAATCGGGGGGCATCTACGAGCAGTACTTC.

This clonotype turned up a few times. The rearrangement joins TRBV6-6 to TRBJ1-2, with 12 bases aligning to TRBD1. CDR3 length: 17 amino acids. CDR1 is MNHNY, CDR2 SVGAGI, per germline (reference sequence). The trim removed 3 bases at V and 4 bases at J, leaving 9 bases unmatched. The CDR3 sequence: CASSYQPGQGAIYGYTF. The CDR3 DNA sequence: TGTGCCAGCAGTTATCAACCGGGACAGGGGGCGATCTATGGCTACACCTTC.

This clonotype showed up many times. The chain is built from TRBV5-1 and TRBJ2-5; no clear D. This CDR3 is built from 13 residues. Trimming stripped 3 bases from V and 3 bases from J, with 9 bases between. Germline values: CDR1 SGHRS, CDR2 YFSETQ. The CDR3 region is CASSSGPEETQYF. In nucleotides, the CDR3 is TGCGCCAGCAGCTCTGGACCCGAAGAGACCCAGTACTTC.

The chain joins TRBV29-1 to TRBJ1-2; 10 nucleotides align to TRBD1. J lost 4 bases, V lost 4 bases, and 3 bases had no gene match. The germline CDR1 and CDR2 sequences are SQVTM and ANQGSEA. The CDR3 loop spans 13 amino acids. DNA for the CDR3: TGCAGCGTTGGACAGGGGGCAGGCTATGGCTACACCTTC. This encodes CSVGQGAGYGYTF.

In this sample, this clonotype turned up many times. This rearrangement joins TRBV6-5 to TRBJ2-7; D remains ambiguous. CDR1 is MNHEY and CDR2 is SVGAGI in the germline V gene. CDR3 length: 13 residues. Trimming pared 4 bases from V and 0 bases from J, leaving 7 bases between. Here the CDR3 reads CASSLKGSYEQYF. CDR3 nucleotide sequence: TGTGCCAGCAGTTTGAAGGGCTCCTACGAGCAGTACTTC.

The chain carries TRBV7-9 and TRBJ2-7; tentatively, D is TRBD2 (6 bases). This CDR3 region has 14 residues. V lost 1 base and J lost 7, with 14 bases in between. CDR1 and CDR2 (germline): SEHNR, FQNEAQ (reference sequence). The CDR3 DNA reads as TGTGCCAGCAGCTTAGTTGGAGGGCCCGAAGAGCAGTACTTC. Translating gives CASSLVGGPEEQYF.

This sequence joins TRBV10-3 and TRBJ1-5; 7 positions match TRBD1. Losses at the gene ends were 6 bases for V and 5 bases for J; bases not matched to a gene: 4. CDR1 ENHRY and CDR2 SYGVKD come from the germline V gene. The CDR3 spans 13 residues. The CDR3 bases are TGTGCCATCAGAGAGGGGGCTGATCAGCCCCAGCATTTT. This codes for CAIREGADQPQHF.

In its sample, this clonotype was seen many times. CDR3 nucleotide sequence: TGTGCCAGCTTGGGACAGGGGGCCTACGAGCAGTACTTC. Translated: CASLGQGAYEQYF. The chain employs TRBV3-1 and TRBJ2-7; the match to TRBD1 covers 11 bases. The junction had 2 bases not matched to a gene; V was cut back by 8 bases and J by 2 bases. Germline CDR1 LGHDT, CDR2 YNNKEL (reference sequence). This CDR3 region has 13 residues.

The sample holds a few counts of this clonotype. The chain combines TRBV29-1 with TRBJ2-5; tentative D call: TRBD1 (6 bases). Germline CDR1 and CDR2: SQVTM and ANQGSEA. The CDR3 length is 13 residues. V was trimmed by 7 bases and J by 0 bases, leaving 12 bases between them. This CDR3 reads CSASRGYQETQYF. CDR3 DNA sequence: TGCAGCGCCTCTAGGGGGTACCAAGAGACCCAGTACTTC.

The V gene is TRBV2, the J gene TRBJ1-1; possible D gene TRBD1, 5 bases. CDR1 is SNHLY and CDR2 is FYNNEI in the germline V gene. The CDR3 is 12 amino acids. Trimming took 10 bases from V and 5 from J, leaving 14 bases between them. CDR3 sequence: CAISPGDTEAFF. The DNA for the CDR3 is TGTGCCATCTCCCCGGGGGATACTGAAGCTTTCTTT. Complete variable domain (other parts from reference TRBV2 and TRBJ1-1): EPEVTQTPSHQVTQMGQEVILRCVPISNHLYFYWYRQILGQKVEFLVSFYNNEISEKSEIFDDQFSVERPDGSNFTLKIRSTKLEDSAMYFCAISPGDTEAFFGQGTRLTVV.

J is TRBJ2-1 and V is TRBV24-1; D unclear. The DNA end is more similar to TRBJ2-7, so the J call may be wrong. This CDR3 spans 16 amino acids. CDR1 KGHDR and CDR2 SFDVKD come from the germline V gene. CDR3 amino acids: CATSDGTASSYSEQYF. For the CDR3, the DNA is TGTGCCACCAGTGATGGTACGGCAAGCTCCTACAGTGAGCAGTACTTC.

The chain has TRBV20-1 and TRBJ1-1; 7 bases fit TRBD1. Germline CDR1 and CDR2: DFQATT and SNEGSKA (reference sequence). J lost 10 bases, V lost 3 bases, and 8 bases had no gene match. The CDR3 runs 12 residues. The chain's CDR3 is CSARLAGGGAFF. CDR3 in DNA: TGCAGTGCTAGGTTGGCAGGGGGAGGAGCTTTCTTT.

The genes are TRBV5-1 and TRBJ2-4; 13 positions match TRBD2. Losses at the gene ends were 0 bases for V and 8 bases for J; bases not matched to a gene: 5. Per the germline V gene, CDR1 is SGHRS and CDR2 is YFSETQ. This CDR3 has 16 residues. The CDR3 sequence: CASSLALAGGPHIQYF. CDR3 in DNA: TGCGCCAGCAGCTTGGCACTAGCGGGAGGGCCTCACATTCAGTACTTC. Supplemented by reference TRBV5-1 and TRBJ2-4, the full variable domain reads KAGVTQTPRYLIKTRGQQVTLSCSPISGHRSVSWYQQTPGQGLQFLFEYFSETQRNKGNFPGRFSGRQFSNSRSEMNVSTLELGDSALYLCASSLALAGGPHIQYFGAGTRLSVL.

The gene calls are TRBV18 and TRBJ1-1, with 8 bases lining up with TRBD1. The J segment lost 0 bases and the V segment lost 2 bases, leaving 5 bases of the junction unmatched. This CDR3 has 16 amino acids. Germline V gives CDR1 KGHSH, CDR2 LQKENI. CDR3: CASSPGTGAMNTEAFF. The CDR3, as DNA: TGTGCCAGCTCACCAGGGACAGGAGCTATGAACACTGAAGCTTTCTTT.

This clonotype was seen more than once but under ten times. The chain recombines TRBV28 with TRBJ2-3; 12 positions match TRBD2. Germline V lookup: CDR1 MDHEN, CDR2 SYDVKM. The CDR3 has 14 amino acids. Trimming at V came to 10 bases and at J to 6 bases, leaving 8 bases not matched to a gene. Here the CDR3 reads CAIGLAGITDTQYF. CDR3 bases: TGTGCCATAGGACTAGCGGGGATCACGGATACGCAGTATTTT.

The chain joins TRBV12-3 or TRBV12-4 to TRBJ2-4, with 7 nucleotides matching TRBD2. Matching the DNA end better, TRBJ2-7 makes the J call doubtful. The CDR3 runs 14 residues. CDR3 loop: CASSPRTRPYEQYF. The DNA for the CDR3 is TGTGCCAGCAGTCCCCGGACTAGACCTTACGAGCAGTACTTC.

The CDR3 is CASSVGRAKNIQYF. The CDR3 coding sequence is TGTGCCAGCAGTGTGGGTAGGGCCAAAAACATTCAGTACTTC. The V call is TRBV2, the J call TRBJ2-4; D is unclear. This CDR3 spans 14 amino acids. V was cut by 4 bases and J by 1 base, with 8 bases left in between. The V gene's germline CDR1 is SNHLY and CDR2 FYNNEI.

The chain combines TRBV6-6 with TRBJ2-7, with TRBD1 identical over 10 bases. Germline V gives CDR1 MNHNY, CDR2 SVGAGI (reference sequence). V trimming: 4 bases; J trimming: 5 bases; junction bases outside the gene matches: 5. This CDR3 contains 14 residues. This CDR3 reads CASSSPDRGNEQYF. The CDR3 DNA is TGTGCCAGCAGTTCCCCGGACAGGGGGAACGAGCAGTACTTC.

This chain connects TRBV10-3 to TRBJ1-2, with 8 positions matching TRBD1. V lost 8 bases and J lost 3; bases outside the gene matches: 5. CDR3 length: 13 amino acids. In germline, CDR1 is ENHRY, CDR2 SYGVKD. Here the CDR3 reads CAIAGQGDYGYTF. DNA for the CDR3: TGTGCCATCGCCGGACAGGGTGACTATGGCTACACCTTC.

This clonotype was seen a handful of times. The chain employs TRBV12-3 or TRBV12-4 and TRBJ1-1, with TRBD1 as a possible D gene (5 bases). This CDR3 has 12 amino acids. Trimming removed 6 bases from V and 1 base from J, with 6 bases in between. The CDR3 nucleotides are TGTGCCAGCAGAAGGGGGAACACTGAAGCTTTCTTT. This translates into CASRRGNTEAFF.

V gene TRBV7-9 combines with J gene TRBJ2-7; 8 positions match TRBD1. This CDR3 is 16 amino acids long. Trimming took 4 bases from V and 7 from J; bases not matched to a gene: 15. Germline V gene data show CDR1 as SEHNR and CDR2 as FQNEAQ (reference sequence). CDR3 region: CASSSGQGRSYNEQYF. DNA for the CDR3: TGTGCCAGCAGCTCCGGACAGGGTAGATCCTACAATGAGCAGTACTTC.

This clonotype was picked up a small number of times. V is TRBV29-1 and J is TRBJ1-2, with 8 bases fitting TRBD1. The CDR3 is made up of 12 amino acids. Germline CDR1 is SQVTM and CDR2 is ANQGSEA. J gave up 8 bases and V 4 bases, and 6 bases lay outside the gene matches. This CDR3 is CSVGDDRGGYTF. In DNA, the CDR3 is TGCAGCGTTGGGGACGACAGGGGCGGCTACACCTTC.

The chain recombines TRBV14 with TRBJ2-1; maybe TRBD1 (6 bases). The CDR3 spans 15 residues. V was cut by 3 bases and J by 7 bases, with 16 bases left in between. From germline, CDR1 is SGHDN and CDR2 FVKESK. In nucleotides, the CDR3 is TGTGCCAGCAGCCAGTATTTAAACAGGGCGAATGAGCAGTTCTTC. This translates into CASSQYLNRANEQFF.